One TCR beta chain is described in this entry. Its matching antigen is unknown. One end of the junction fails to match germline, which may point to a read error. Using a J-beta primer mix together with a sample-barcoded 5' primer, a second PCR was run for roughly 6 to 12 cycles. Every single cDNA molecule received a tag from a template-switch adaptor with 12 random nucleotides. One entry per CDR3 protein results from TCRdb running MiXCR on the 5' RACE reads. The sample records around 1,000,000 distinct CDR3 sequences, around 25% being singletons. CDR3 length equals 15 residues. The sample comes from a study of blood T cells in healthy people across ages. Regarding the study as a whole: It was not possible, with unsorted PBMCs, to conclusively compare naive and antigen-experienced cells.

These data also formed part of another study, on T cells of mothers and their children.

The rearrangement uses TRBV12-3 or TRBV12-4 and TRBJ2-3; 11 bases line up with TRBD2. The sample comprised blood. The TCR comes from a girl aged 2-15 years in good health. The CDR3 DNA sequence: TGTGCCAGCAGTTTAGCTAGCGGGAGGGCAGATGCGCAGTATTTT. Amino acids: CASSLASGRADAQYF.